This paragraph reports one T cell receptor (beta chain). Its target is not known. Germline V gene sequence: CDR1 SQVTM, CDR2 ANQGSEA. V trimming: 4 bases; J trimming: 6 bases; junction bases outside the gene matches: 9. This CDR3 region has 16 residues. The data were obtained in a study of cytomegalovirus exposure and HLA in healthy donors. PCR was performed using 60 Vbeta and 13 Jbeta primers. Per the original methods: About 11 million of the roughly 77 million unique TCR beta chains counted in a later analysis were shared. The table came from immunoSEQ multiplex PCR; TCRdb's copy has only in-frame clones and leaves some out. That table furnishes V, J and clone size, whereas the DNA furnished D and trimming. The top ten clones hold less than 0.65% of a sample with some 160,000 clones, over 75% of them seen once. Study-level results: Researchers had no immune exposure information except CMV serostatus available. Analysis was carried out at a later point, and it linked a missense DCLRE1C variant to TCR beta V- and J-gene trimming. In all likelihood, a cluster of highly shared sequence variants was a sequencing artifact.

J is TRBJ2-1 and V is TRBV29-1; TRBD2 agrees at 13 bases. This sequence originates from a woman aged 50 to 60 in good health and CMV-seronegative. What was sequenced was PBMCs. The CDR3, as DNA: TGCAGCGTTGCGAGGACTAGCGGGAGTCTCGGCAATGAGCAGTTCTTC. The encoded protein is CSVARTSGSLGNEQFF.